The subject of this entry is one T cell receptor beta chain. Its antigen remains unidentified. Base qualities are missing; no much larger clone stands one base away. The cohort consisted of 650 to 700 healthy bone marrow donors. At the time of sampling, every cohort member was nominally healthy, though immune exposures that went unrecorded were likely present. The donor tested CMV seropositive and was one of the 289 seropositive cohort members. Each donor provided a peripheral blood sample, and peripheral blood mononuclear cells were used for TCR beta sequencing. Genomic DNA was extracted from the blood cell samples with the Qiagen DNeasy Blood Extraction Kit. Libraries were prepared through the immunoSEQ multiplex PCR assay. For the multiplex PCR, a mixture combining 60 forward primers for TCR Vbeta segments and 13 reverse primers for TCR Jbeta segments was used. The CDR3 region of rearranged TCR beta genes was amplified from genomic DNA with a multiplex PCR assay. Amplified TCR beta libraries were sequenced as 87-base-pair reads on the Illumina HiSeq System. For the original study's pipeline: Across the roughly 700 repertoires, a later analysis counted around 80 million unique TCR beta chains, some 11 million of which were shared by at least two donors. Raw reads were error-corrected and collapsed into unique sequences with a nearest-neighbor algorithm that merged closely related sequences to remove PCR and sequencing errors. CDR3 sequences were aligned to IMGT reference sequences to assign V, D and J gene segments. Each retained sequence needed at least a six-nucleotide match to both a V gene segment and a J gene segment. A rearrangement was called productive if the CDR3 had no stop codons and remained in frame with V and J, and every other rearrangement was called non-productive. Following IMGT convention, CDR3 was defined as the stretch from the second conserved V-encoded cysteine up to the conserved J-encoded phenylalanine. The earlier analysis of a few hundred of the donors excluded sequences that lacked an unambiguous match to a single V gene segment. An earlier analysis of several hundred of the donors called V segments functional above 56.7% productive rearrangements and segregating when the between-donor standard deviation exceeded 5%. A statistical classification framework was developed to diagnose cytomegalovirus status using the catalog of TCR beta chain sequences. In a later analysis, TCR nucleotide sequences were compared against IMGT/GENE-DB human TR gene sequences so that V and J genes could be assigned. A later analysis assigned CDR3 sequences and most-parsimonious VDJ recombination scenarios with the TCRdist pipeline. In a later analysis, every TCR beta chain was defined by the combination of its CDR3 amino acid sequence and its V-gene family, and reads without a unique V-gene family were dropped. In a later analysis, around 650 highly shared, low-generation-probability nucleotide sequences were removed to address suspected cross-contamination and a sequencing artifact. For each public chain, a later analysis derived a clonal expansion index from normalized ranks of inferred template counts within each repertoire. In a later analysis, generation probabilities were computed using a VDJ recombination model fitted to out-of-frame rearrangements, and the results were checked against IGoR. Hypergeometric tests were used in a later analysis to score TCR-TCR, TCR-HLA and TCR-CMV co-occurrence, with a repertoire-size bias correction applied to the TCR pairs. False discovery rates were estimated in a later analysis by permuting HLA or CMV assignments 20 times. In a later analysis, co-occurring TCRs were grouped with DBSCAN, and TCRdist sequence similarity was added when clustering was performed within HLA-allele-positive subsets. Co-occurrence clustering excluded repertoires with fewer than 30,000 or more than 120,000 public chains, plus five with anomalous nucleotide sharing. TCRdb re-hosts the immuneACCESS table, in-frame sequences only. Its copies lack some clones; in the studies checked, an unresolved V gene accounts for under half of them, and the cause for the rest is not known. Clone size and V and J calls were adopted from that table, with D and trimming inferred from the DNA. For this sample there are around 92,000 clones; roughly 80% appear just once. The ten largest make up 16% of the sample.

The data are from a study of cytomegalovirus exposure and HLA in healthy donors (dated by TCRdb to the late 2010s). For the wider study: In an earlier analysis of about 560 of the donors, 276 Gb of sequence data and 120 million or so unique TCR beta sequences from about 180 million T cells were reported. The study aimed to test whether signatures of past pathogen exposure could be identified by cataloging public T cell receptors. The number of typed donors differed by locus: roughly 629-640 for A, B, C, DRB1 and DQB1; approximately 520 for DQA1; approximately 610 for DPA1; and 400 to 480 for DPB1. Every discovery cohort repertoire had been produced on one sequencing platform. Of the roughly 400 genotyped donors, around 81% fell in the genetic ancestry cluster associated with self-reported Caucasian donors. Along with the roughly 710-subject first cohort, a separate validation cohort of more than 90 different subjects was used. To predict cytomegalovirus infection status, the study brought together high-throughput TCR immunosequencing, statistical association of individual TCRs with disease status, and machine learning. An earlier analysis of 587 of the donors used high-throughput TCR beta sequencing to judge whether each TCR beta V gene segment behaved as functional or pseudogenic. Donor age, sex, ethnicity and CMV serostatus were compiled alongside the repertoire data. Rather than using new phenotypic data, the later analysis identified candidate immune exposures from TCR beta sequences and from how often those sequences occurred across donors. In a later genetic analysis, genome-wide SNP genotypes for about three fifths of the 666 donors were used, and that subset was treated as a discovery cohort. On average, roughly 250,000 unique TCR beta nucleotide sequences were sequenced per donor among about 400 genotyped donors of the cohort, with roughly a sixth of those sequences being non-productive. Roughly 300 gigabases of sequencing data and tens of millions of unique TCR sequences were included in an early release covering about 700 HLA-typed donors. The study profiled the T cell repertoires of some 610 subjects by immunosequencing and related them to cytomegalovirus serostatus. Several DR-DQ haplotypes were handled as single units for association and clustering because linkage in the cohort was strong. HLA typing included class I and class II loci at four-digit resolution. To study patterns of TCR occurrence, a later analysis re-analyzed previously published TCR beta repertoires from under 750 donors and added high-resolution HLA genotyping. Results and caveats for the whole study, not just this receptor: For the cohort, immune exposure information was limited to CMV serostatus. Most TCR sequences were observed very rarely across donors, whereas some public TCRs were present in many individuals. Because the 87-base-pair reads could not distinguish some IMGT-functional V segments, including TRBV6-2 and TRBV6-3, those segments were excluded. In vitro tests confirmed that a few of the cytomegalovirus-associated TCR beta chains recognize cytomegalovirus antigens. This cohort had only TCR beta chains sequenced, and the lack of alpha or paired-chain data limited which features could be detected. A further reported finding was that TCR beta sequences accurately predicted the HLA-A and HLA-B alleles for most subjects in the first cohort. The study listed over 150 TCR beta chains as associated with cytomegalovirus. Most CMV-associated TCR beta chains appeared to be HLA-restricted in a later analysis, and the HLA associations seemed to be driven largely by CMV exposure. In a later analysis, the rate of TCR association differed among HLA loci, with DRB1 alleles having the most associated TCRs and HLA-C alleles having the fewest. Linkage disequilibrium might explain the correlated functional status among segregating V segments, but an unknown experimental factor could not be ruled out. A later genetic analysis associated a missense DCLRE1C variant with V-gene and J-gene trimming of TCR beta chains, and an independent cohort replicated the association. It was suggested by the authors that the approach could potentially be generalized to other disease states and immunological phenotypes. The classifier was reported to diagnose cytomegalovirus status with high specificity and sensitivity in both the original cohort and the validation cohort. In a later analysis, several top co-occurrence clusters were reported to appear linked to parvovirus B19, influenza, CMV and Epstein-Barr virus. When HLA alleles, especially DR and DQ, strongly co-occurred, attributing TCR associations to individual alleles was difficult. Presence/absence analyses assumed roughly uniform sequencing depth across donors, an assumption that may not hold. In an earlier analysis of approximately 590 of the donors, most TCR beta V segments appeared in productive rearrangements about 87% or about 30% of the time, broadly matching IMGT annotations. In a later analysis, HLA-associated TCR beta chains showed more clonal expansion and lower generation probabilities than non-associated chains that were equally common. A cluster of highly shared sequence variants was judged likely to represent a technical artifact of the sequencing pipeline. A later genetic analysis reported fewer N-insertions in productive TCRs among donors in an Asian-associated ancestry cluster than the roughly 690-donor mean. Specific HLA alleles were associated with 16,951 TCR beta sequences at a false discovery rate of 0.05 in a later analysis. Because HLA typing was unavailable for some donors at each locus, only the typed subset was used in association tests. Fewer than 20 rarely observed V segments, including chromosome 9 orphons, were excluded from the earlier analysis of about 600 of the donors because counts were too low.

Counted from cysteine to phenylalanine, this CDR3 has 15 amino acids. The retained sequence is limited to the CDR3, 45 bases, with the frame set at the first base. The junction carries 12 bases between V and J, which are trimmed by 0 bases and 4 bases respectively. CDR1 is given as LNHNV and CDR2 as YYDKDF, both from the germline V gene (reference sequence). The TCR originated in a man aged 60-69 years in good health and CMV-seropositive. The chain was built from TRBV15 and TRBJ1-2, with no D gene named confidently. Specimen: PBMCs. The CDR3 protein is CATSRDPGLTYGYTF. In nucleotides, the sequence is TGTGCCACCAGCAGAGACCCCGGACTGACCTATGGCTACACCTTC.